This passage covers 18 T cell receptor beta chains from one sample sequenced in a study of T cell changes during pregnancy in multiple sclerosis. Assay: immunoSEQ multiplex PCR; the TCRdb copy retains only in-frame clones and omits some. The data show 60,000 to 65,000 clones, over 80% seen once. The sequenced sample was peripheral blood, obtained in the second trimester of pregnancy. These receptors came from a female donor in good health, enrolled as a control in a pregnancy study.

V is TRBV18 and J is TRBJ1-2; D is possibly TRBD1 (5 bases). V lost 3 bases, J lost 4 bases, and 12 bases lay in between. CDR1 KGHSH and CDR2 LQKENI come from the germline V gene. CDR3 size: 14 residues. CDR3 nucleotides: TGTGCCAGCTCACCGGCAGGTGGGGCCTATGGCTACACCTTC. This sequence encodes CASSPAGGAYGYTF.

The CDR3 DNA is TGTGCCAGCAGCGATGGCCCCCTTGGGACTAGCGACGAGCAGTACTTC. It specifies CASSDGPLGTSDEQYF. This chain uses TRBV5-4 with TRBJ2-7; 10 nucleotides agree with TRBD2. The CDR3 has 16 amino acids. V shed 4 bases, J shed 5 bases, and the junction held 12 bases outside the gene matches. CDR1 SGHNT and CDR2 YYREEE come from the germline V gene (reference sequence).

CDR3 DNA: TGTGCCAGCAGCTACGGTCCTGAAGCTTTCTTT. Protein sequence: CASSYGPEAFF. The chain combines TRBV7-9 with TRBJ1-1; D is unclear. The germline V gene encodes CDR1 SEHNR and CDR2 FQNEAQ (reference sequence). V was pared by 4 bases and J by 6 bases, with 6 bases between. The CDR3 totals 11 residues.

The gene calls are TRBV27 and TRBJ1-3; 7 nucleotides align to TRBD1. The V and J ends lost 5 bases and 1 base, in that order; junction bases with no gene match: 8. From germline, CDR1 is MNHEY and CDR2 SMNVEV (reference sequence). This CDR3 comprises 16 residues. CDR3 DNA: TGTGCCAGCAGTACAGAAAGGGGGCATTCTGGAAACACCATATATTTT. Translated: CASSTERGHSGNTIYF.

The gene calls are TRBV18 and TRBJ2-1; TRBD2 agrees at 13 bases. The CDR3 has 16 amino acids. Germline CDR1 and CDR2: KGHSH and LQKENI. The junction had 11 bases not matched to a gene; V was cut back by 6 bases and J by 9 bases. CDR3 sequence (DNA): TGTGCCAGCTCCAGCGTGACTAGCGGGGGGATGGGTGAGCAGTTCTTC. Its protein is CASSSVTSGGMGEQFF.

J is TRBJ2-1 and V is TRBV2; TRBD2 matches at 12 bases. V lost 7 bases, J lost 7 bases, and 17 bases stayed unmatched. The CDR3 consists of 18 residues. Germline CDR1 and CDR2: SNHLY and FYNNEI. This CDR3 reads CASTRWRTGTSGWNEQFF. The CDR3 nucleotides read TGTGCCAGCACTAGGTGGAGGACCGGGACTAGCGGGTGGAATGAGCAGTTCTTC.

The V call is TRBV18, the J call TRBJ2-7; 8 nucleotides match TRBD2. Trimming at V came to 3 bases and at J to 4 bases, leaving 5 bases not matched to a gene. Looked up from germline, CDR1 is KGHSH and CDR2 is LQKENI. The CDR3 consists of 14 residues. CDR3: CASSPIAGRYEQYF. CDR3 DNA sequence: TGTGCCAGCTCACCCATAGCGGGAAGGTACGAGCAGTACTTC.

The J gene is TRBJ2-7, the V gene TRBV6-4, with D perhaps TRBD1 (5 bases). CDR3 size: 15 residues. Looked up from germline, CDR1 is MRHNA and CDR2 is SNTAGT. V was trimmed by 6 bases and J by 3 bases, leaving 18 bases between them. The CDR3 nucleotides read TGTGCCAGCAGCCAATGGGGCACCCAGAACTACGAGCAGTACTTC. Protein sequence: CASSQWGTQNYEQYF.

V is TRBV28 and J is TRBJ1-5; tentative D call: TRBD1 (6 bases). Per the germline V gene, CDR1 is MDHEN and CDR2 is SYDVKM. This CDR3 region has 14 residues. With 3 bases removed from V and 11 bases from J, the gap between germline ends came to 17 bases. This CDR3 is CASSFTPQGPSQHF. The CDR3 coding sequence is TGTGCCAGCAGTTTTACGCCACAGGGTCCGTCCCAGCATTTT.

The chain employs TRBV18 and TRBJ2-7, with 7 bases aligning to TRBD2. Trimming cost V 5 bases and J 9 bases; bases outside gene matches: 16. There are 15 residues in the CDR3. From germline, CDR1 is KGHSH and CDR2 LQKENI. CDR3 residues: CASSGPSGAGEGQYF. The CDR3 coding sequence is TGTGCCAGCTCAGGGCCCTCGGGAGCCGGGGAGGGGCAGTACTTC.

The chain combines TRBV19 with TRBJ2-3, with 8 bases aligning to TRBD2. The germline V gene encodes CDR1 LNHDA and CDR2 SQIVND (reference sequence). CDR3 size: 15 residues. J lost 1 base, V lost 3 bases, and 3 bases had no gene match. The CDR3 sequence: CASSIWRGGTDTQYF. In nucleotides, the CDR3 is TGTGCCAGTAGTATTTGGCGGGGGGGCACAGATACGCAGTATTTT.

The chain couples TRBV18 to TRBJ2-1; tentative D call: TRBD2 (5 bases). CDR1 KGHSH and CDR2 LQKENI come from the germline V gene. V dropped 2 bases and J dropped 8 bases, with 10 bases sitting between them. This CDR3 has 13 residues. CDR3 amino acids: CASSPIFSDEQFF. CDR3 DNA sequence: TGTGCCAGCTCACCAATCTTTAGCGATGAGCAGTTCTTC.

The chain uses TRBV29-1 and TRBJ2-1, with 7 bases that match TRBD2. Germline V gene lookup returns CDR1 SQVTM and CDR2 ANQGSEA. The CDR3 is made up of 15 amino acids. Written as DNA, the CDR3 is TGCCCCGCAGCATCGGGGGGACCTACGAGGAATGAGCAGTTCTTC. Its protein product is CPAASGGPTRNEQFF.

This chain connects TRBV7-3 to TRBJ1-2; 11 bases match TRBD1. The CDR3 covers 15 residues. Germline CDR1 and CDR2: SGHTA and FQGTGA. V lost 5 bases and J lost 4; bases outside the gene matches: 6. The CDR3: CASSPSGTGGYGYTF. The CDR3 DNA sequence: TGTGCCAGCAGCCCAAGTGGGACAGGGGGCTATGGCTACACCTTC.

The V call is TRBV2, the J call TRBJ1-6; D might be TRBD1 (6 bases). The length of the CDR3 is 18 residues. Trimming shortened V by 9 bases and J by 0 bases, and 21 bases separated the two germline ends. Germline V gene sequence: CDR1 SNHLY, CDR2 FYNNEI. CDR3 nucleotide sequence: TGTGCCAGACACACAGGGCTACAGGTAAGCTCCTATAATTCACCCCTCCACTTT. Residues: CARHTGLQVSSYNSPLHF.

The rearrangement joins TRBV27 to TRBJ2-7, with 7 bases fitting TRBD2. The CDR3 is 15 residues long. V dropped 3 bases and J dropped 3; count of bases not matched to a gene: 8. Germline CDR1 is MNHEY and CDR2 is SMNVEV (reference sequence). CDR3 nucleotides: TGTGCCAGCAGTTTCGGGGTAAGCGGGGTCTACGAGCAGTACTTC. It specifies CASSFGVSGVYEQYF.

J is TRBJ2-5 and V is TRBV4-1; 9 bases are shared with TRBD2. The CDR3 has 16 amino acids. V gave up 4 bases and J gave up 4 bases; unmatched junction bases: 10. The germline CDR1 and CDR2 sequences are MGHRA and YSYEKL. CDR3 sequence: CASSPAGAGGRETQYF. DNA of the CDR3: TGCGCCAGCAGCCCCGCGGGAGCGGGGGGTCGAGAGACCCAGTACTTC.

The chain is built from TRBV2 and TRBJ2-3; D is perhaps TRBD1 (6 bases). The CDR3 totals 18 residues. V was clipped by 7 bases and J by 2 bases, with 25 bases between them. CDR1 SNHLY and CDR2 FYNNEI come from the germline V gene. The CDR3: CASIGPGVLSRPTDTQYF. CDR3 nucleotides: TGTGCCAGCATAGGGCCAGGGGTCTTATCGAGGCCCACAGATACGCAGTATTTT.